One and the same sample provided the 19 T cell receptor beta chains below, sequenced in a study of Ad26.COV2.S vaccination and SARS-CoV-2 variants. Treatment defined: some 20 received Ad26.COV2.S at low or high dose, single or two shots; 5 received placebo; per-sample allocation not given. The samples date from day 63 after the first vaccine or placebo injection. Assay used: immunoSEQ multiplex PCR; TCRdb lists only in-frame clones, some missing. The repertoire holds over 450,000 clones, with 80% to 90% as singletons. Sample: peripheral blood, taken in a trial of Ad26.COV2.S vaccine versus placebo. The receptors originated from a person between 18 and 65 years old who received the Ad26.COV2.S COVID-19 vaccine or a placebo.

This sequence joins TRBV4-2 and TRBJ2-7, with D perhaps matching TRBD2 (6 bases). V was trimmed by 0 bases and J by 0 bases, leaving 12 bases between them. Germline CDR1 reads LGHNA; CDR2 reads YNFKEQ. This CDR3 contains 16 residues. The CDR3 loop is CASSQEGTYSSYEQYF. In nucleotides, the CDR3 is TGTGCCAGCAGCCAAGAGGGGACTTACAGCTCCTACGAGCAGTACTTC.

This chain uses TRBV10-1 with TRBJ2-1; perhaps TRBD2 as D (6 bases). CDR3 length: 19 amino acids. With 7 bases removed from V and 6 bases from J, the gap between germline ends came to 31 bases. From germline, CDR1 is WNHNN and CDR2 SYGVQD (reference sequence). CDR3 DNA sequence: TGCGCCAGCATCCTAGAGACGACCGGAGGCGGAGGGGCCATCAATGAGCAGTTCTTC. This sequence encodes CASILETTGGGGAINEQFF.

This sequence joins TRBV6-5 and TRBJ2-7; TRBD1 matches 7 bases. V was clipped by 6 bases and J by 6 bases; unmatched bases: 11. The CDR3 runs 14 residues. Germline V gene sequence: CDR1 MNHEY, CDR2 SVGAGI. CDR3 bases: TGTGCCAGCAGCCTTAAGGGGGCTAGTCGCGAGCAGTACTTC. Its protein product is CASSLKGASREQYF.

This chain's CDR3 is CASSAGTADTQYF. In nucleotides, the CDR3 is TGTGCCAGCAGCGCCGGGACGGCAGATACGCAGTATTTT. V gene TRBV9 combines with J gene TRBJ2-3, with D perhaps matching TRBD1 or TRBD2 (5 bases each). This CDR3 is built from 13 residues. Trimming took 3 bases from V and 4 from J, leaving 9 bases between them. Germline V lookup: CDR1 SGDLS, CDR2 YYNGEE.

This rearrangement joins TRBV28 to TRBJ2-6, with D maybe TRBD2 (6 bases). This CDR3 is 13 amino acids long. Germline-derived CDR1 and CDR2 are MDHEN and SYDVKM. V was pared by 8 bases and J by 4 bases, with 9 bases between. The CDR3, as DNA: TGTGCCAGCGGAGGGTCCGGGGCCAACGTCCTGACTTTC. It is translated as CASGGSGANVLTF.

This sequence joins TRBV29-1 and TRBJ1-3; D is possibly TRBD1 (5 bases). V lost 5 bases, J lost 4 bases, and 12 bases lay in between. The length of the CDR3 is 13 residues. Germline CDR1 SQVTM, CDR2 ANQGSEA. The CDR3, as DNA: TGCAGCGTTCGGCAGGGCGGGGGAAACACCATATATTTT. The encoded protein is CSVRQGGGNTIYF.

The J gene is TRBJ1-1, the V gene TRBV6-2 or TRBV6-3, with TRBD1 identical over 7 bases. Germline CDR1 reads MNHEY; CDR2 reads SVGEGT. The CDR3 loop spans 15 amino acids. V was pared by 5 bases and J by 1 base, with 7 bases of the junction left unmatched. This chain's CDR3 is CASSGPGGRNTEAFF. For the CDR3, the DNA is TGTGCCAGCAGTGGACCAGGGGGGCGGAACACTGAAGCTTTCTTT.

The V and J genes are TRBV7-9 and TRBJ2-7; TRBD2 aligns across 11 bases. This CDR3 has 15 amino acids. CDR1 and CDR2 from the germline V gene are SEHNR and FQNEAQ (reference sequence). V gave up 0 bases and J gave up 6 bases; unmatched junction bases: 4. The CDR3 DNA reads as TGTGCCAGCAGCTTAGCTAGCGGGGGGGCTTTCGAGCAGTACTTC. Amino acids: CASSLASGGAFEQYF.

The chain carries TRBV12-3 or TRBV12-4 and TRBJ1-5; D is ambiguous. CDR3 length equals 12 residues. The V and J ends lost 5 bases and 2 bases respectively, with 4 bases between them. The CDR3 here is CASSQGNQPQHF. The CDR3 nucleotides read TGTGCCAGCAGTCAGGGCAATCAGCCCCAGCATTTT.

The chain links TRBV29-1 to TRBJ1-1; 7 positions agree with TRBD1. The CDR3 is 16 residues long. V lost 0 bases, J lost 1 base, and 8 bases stayed unmatched. CDR1 and CDR2 (germline): SQVTM, ANQGSEA. The CDR3 protein is CSVEDRGRGSNTEAFF. DNA of the CDR3: TGCAGCGTTGAAGATCGGGGCAGGGGGTCGAACACTGAAGCTTTCTTT.

The chain combines TRBV5-8 with TRBJ1-5, with 7 bases that match TRBD1. CDR1 and CDR2 from the germline V gene are SGHTS and YDEGEE. Trimming removed 4 bases from V and 9 bases from J; junction bases left unmatched: 10. The CDR3 is made up of 14 amino acids. Written as DNA, the CDR3 is TGTGCCAGCAGCAACACCGGGACAGTGAGGCCCCAGCATTTT. Amino acids: CASSNTGTVRPQHF.

This chain joins TRBV11-2 and TRBJ2-7, with D possibly matching TRBD2 (6 bases). This CDR3 spans 16 amino acids. V dropped 1 base and J dropped 6 bases, with 19 bases sitting between them. From germline, CDR1 is SGHAT and CDR2 FQNNGV. As DNA, the CDR3 is TGTGCCAGCAGCTTAGCGGCGGGACCCTGGGGCATCGAGCAGTACTTC. As protein: CASSLAAGPWGIEQYF.

This chain connects TRBV5-6 to TRBJ1-2, with D tentatively TRBD1 (5 bases). This CDR3 comprises 13 residues. Germline assignment: CDR1 SGHDT and CDR2 YYEEEE. The V end was cut by 2 bases, the J end by 1 base, with 6 bases between. In DNA, the CDR3 is TGTGCCAGCAGCTTCCAGGGTAACTATGGCTACACCTTC. Its translation: CASSFQGNYGYTF.

With regard to this clone: At one boundary the junction diverges from the germline segment, which might be a read error. J is TRBJ2-7 and V is TRBV11-2, with D perhaps matching TRBD1 or TRBD2 (5 bases each). The CDR3 is 12 amino acids. Germline V gene data show CDR1 as SGHAT and CDR2 as FQNNGV. The CDR3 sequence: CASSLGGGTSDF. The CDR3 DNA reads TGTGCCAGCAGCTTAGGGGGTGGGACGTCGGACTTC. The variable domain in full, completed from reference TRBV11-2 and TRBJ2-7, reads EAGVAQSPRYKIIEKRQSVAFWCNPISGHATLYWYQQILGQGPKLLIQFQNNGVVDDSQLPKDRFSAERLKGVDSTLKIQPAKLEDSAVYLCASSLGGGTSDFGPGTRLTVT.

This clone was observed a single time. The chain links TRBV7-9 to TRBJ1-2; unclear D gene. The V gene's germline CDR1 is SEHNR and CDR2 FQNEAQ (reference sequence). V lost 5 bases, J lost 8 bases, and 15 bases lay in between. The CDR3 has 13 residues. Written as DNA, the CDR3 is TGTGCCAGCAGCCCCTCACCCGTCCGAGGCTACACCTTC. This translates into CASSPSPVRGYTF. The full variable domain, with the rest looked up from reference TRBV7-9 and TRBJ1-2, is DTGVSQNPRHKITKRGQNVTFRCDPISEHNRLYWYRQTLGQGPEFLTYFQNEAQLEKSRLLSDRFSAERPKGSFSTLEIQRTEQGDSAMYLCASSPSPVRGYTFGSGTRLTVV.

The chain is built from TRBV6-5 and TRBJ2-1; the D gene is possibly TRBD1 (6 bases). Germline CDR1 is MNHEY and CDR2 is SVGAGI. CDR3 length: 16 amino acids. The V and J ends lost 0 bases and 0 bases respectively, with 9 bases between them. CDR3 residues: CASSYSAGVSYNEQFF. The CDR3 nucleotides are TGTGCCAGCAGTTACTCGGCAGGGGTCTCCTACAATGAGCAGTTCTTC.

The chain carries TRBV5-1 and TRBJ1-3; D not resolved. Germline V lookup: CDR1 SGHRS, CDR2 YFSETQ. Trimming removed 0 bases from V and 4 bases from J, with 14 bases in between. CDR3 size: 16 residues. As DNA, the CDR3 is TGCGCCAGCAGCTTGGGTTGGGGAACGAGGGGAAACACCATATATTTT. Its translation: CASSLGWGTRGNTIYF. Variable domain in full (rest from reference TRBV5-1 and TRBJ1-3): KAGVTQTPRYLIKTRGQQVTLSCSPISGHRSVSWYQQTPGQGLQFLFEYFSETQRNKGNFPGRFSGRQFSNSRSEMNVSTLELGDSALYLCASSLGWGTRGNTIYFGEGSWLTVV.

The V call is TRBV2, the J call TRBJ2-7; weak D call: TRBD1 (5 bases). The germline CDR1 and CDR2 sequences are SNHLY and FYNNEI. V dropped 7 bases and J dropped 4 bases, with 8 bases sitting between them. CDR3 size: 11 residues. The CDR3 here is CASKGLYEQYF. CDR3 nucleotide sequence: TGTGCCAGCAAGGGGTTATACGAGCAGTACTTC.

V usage is TRBV5-4 and J usage is TRBJ2-6; D is unclear. V shed 4 bases and J shed 1 base, with 21 bases lying between them. The CDR3 consists of 19 residues. The germline V gene has CDR1 SGHNT and CDR2 YYREEE (reference sequence). CDR3 nucleotide sequence: TGTGCCAGCAGCCTTACCCGGGCCCTCTATGTGTCTGGGGCCAACGTCCTGACTTTC. Its translation: CASSLTRALYVSGANVLTF.